The 8 T cell receptor beta chains listed next were all sequenced from one sample in a study of blood T cell repertoires in COVID-19. The table came from immunoSEQ multiplex PCR; TCRdb's copy has only in-frame clones and leaves some out. The data contain 200,000 to 250,000 clones, less than 85% of them singletons. Sequenced: peripheral blood. These receptors were taken from a woman of 80 years or more with COVID-19, enrolled during active disease.

The V and J genes are TRBV11-3 and TRBJ2-2, with D possibly TRBD1 on 6 matching bases. In germline, CDR1 is SGHNT, CDR2 YENEEA. The CDR3 sequence is 16 residues long. The V end lost 5 bases, the J end lost 3 bases, and 16 bases lay between the germline ends. CDR3 amino acids: CASSRRRDTDTGELFF. CDR3 in DNA: TGTGCCAGCAGCCGAAGACGGGACACCGACACCGGGGAGCTGTTTTTT. Full variable domain (outside the CDR3, taken from reference TRBV11-3 and TRBJ2-2): EAGVVQSPRYKIIEKKQPVAFWCNPISGHNTLYWYLQNLGQGPELLIRYENEEAVDDSQLPKDRFSAERLKGVDSTLKIQPAELGDSAVYLCASSRRRDTDTGELFFGEGSRLTVL.

The V gene is TRBV6-6, the J gene TRBJ1-3, with D tentatively TRBD1 (6 bases). V lost 5 bases to trimming and J lost 4 bases, with 18 bases between them. Germline-derived CDR1 and CDR2 are MNHNY and SVGAGI (reference sequence). The CDR3 is made up of 16 amino acids. The CDR3 spells CASSQPFTGPGNTIYF. For the CDR3, the DNA is TGTGCCAGCAGTCAACCCTTTACAGGGCCAGGAAACACCATATATTTT.

The rearrangement uses TRBV5-1 and TRBJ1-1; TRBD1 matches 9 bases. V shed 1 base and J 2 bases; nucleotides not matched to a gene: 6. Germline values: CDR1 SGHRS, CDR2 YFSETQ. The CDR3 has 16 residues. In DNA, the CDR3 is TGCGCCAGCAGCTTGACCACAGGGGGCGTTAACACTGAAGCTTTCTTT. It specifies CASSLTTGGVNTEAFF. The full variable domain, with the rest looked up from reference TRBV5-1 and TRBJ1-1, is KAGVTQTPRYLIKTRGQQVTLSCSPISGHRSVSWYQQTPGQGLQFLFEYFSETQRNKGNFPGRFSGRQFSNSRSEMNVSTLELGDSALYLCASSLTTGGVNTEAFFGQGTRLTVV.

The rearrangement joins TRBV28 to TRBJ2-7; 9 bases fit TRBD1. Germline-derived CDR1 and CDR2 are MDHEN and SYDVKM. V lost 5 bases to trimming and J lost 0 bases; unmatched junction nucleotides: 5. The CDR3 contains 15 residues. The CDR3 sequence is CASSQQGASSYEQYF. In DNA form, the CDR3 reads TGTGCCAGCAGTCAACAGGGGGCGAGCTCCTACGAGCAGTACTTC. The full variable domain, with the rest looked up from reference TRBV28 and TRBJ2-7, is DVKVTQSSRYLVKRTGEKVFLECVQDMDHENMFWYRQDPGLGLRLIYFSYDVKMKEKGDIPEGYSVSREKKERFSLILESASTNQTSMYLCASSQQGASSYEQYFGPGTRLTVT.

This chain uses TRBV3-1 (or the pseudogene TRBV3-2) with TRBJ1-4; 8 nucleotides agree with TRBD1. The V segment lost 0 bases and the J segment 6 bases; nucleotides outside the gene matches: 15. The CDR3 sequence is 19 residues long. Per germline, CDR1 LGHDT and CDR2 YNNKEL (reference sequence). The chain's CDR3 is CASSQEGSGRGLWDEKLFF. The DNA for the CDR3 is TGTGCCAGCAGCCAAGAGGGGAGCGGCAGGGGGCTTTGGGATGAAAAACTGTTTTTT.

This chain joins TRBV7-8 and TRBJ2-3; TRBD2 matches 11 bases. This CDR3 has 18 residues. The germline gives CDR1 SGHVS, CDR2 FQNEAQ. V dropped 5 bases and J dropped 8; count of bases not matched to a gene: 18. The CDR3 coding sequence is TGTGCCAGCAGCCCTGCCCGCCTAGCGGGGGGTTTCGGGGGTACGCAGTATTTT. Amino acids: CASSPARLAGGFGGTQYF.

The V and J genes are TRBV11-2 and TRBJ2-3; 8 positions agree with TRBD2. Germline loops: CDR1 SGHAT, CDR2 FQNNGV. There are 14 residues in the CDR3. J lost 5 bases, V lost 6 bases, and 7 bases had no gene match. CDR3 region: CASSSPGGKDTQYF. The CDR3 region has the DNA TGTGCCAGCAGTTCCCCGGGAGGGAAAGATACGCAGTATTTT.

The chain employs TRBV6-6 and TRBJ2-7; tentatively, D is TRBD2 (6 bases). In germline, CDR1 is MNHNY, CDR2 SVGAGI (reference sequence). With 8 bases removed from V and 5 bases from J, the gap between germline ends came to 25 bases. The CDR3 is 16 residues long. The CDR3 sequence: CASRPRPGRDSDEQYF. CDR3 DNA: TGTGCCAGCCGACCGAGGCCTGGGCGGGATTCCGACGAGCAGTACTTC.